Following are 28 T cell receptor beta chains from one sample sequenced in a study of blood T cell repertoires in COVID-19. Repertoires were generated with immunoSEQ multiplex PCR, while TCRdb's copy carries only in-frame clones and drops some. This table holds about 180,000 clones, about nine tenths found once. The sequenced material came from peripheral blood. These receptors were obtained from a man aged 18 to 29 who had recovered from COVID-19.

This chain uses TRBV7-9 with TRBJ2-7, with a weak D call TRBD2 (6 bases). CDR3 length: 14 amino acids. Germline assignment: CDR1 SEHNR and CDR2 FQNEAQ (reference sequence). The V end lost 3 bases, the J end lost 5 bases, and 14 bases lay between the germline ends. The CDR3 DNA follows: TGTGCCAGCAGCTTTGTCGGGGGTCAACACGAGCAGTACTTC. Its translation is CASSFVGGQHEQYF.

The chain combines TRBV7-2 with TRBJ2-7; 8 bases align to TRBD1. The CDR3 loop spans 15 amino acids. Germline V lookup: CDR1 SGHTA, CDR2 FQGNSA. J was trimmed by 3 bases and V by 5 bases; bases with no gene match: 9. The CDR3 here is CASSGTGTGVYEQYF. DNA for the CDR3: TGTGCCAGCAGCGGCACCGGGACAGGAGTCTACGAGCAGTACTTC.

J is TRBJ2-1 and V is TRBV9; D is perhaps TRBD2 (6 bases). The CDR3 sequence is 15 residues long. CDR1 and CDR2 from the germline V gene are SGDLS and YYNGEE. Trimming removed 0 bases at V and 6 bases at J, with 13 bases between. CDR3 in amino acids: CASSVGYGSGNEQFF. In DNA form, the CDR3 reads TGTGCCAGCAGCGTAGGATACGGGAGCGGCAATGAGCAGTTCTTC.

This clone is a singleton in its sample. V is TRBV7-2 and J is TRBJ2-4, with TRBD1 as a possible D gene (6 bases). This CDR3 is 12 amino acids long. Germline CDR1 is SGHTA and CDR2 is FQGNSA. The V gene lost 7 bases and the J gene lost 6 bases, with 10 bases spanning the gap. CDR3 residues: CASKSRGNIQYF. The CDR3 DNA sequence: TGTGCCAGCAAGAGCAGGGGAAACATTCAGTACTTC.

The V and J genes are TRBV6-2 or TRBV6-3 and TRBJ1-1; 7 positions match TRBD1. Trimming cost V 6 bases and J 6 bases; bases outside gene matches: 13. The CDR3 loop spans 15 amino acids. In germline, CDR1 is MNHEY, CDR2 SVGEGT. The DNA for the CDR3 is TGTGCCAGCAGCCGCGGAGGGACAGTTCGCTCTGAAGCTTTCTTT. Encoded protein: CASSRGGTVRSEAFF.

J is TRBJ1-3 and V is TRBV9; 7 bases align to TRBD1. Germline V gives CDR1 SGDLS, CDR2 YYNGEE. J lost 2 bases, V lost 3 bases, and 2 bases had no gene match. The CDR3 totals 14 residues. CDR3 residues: CASSGQGAGNTIYF. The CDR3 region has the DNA TGTGCCAGCAGCGGACAGGGAGCTGGAAACACCATATATTTT.

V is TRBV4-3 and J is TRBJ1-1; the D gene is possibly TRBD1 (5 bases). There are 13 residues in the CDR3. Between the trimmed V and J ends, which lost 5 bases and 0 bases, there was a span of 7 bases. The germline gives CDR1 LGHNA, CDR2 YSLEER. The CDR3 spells CASSVQVNTEAFF. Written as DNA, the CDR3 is TGCGCCAGCAGCGTACAGGTGAACACTGAAGCTTTCTTT.

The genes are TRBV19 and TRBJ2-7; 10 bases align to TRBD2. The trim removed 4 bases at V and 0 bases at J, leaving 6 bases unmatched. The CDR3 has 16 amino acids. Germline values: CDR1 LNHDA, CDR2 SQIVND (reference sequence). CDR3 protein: CASSTDSGGPSYEQYF. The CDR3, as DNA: TGTGCCAGTAGTACCGATAGCGGGGGGCCCTCCTACGAGCAGTACTTC.

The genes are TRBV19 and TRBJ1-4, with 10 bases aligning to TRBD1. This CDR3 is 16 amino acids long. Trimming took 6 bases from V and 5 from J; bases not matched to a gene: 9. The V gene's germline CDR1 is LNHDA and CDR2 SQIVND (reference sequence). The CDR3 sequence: CASRAIRDRGNEKLFF. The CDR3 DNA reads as TGTGCCAGTAGAGCCATCCGGGACAGGGGAAATGAAAAACTGTTTTTT. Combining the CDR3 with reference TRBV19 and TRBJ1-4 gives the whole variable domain DGGITQSPKYLFRKEGQNVTLSCEQNLNHDAMYWYRQDPGQGLRLIYYSQIVNDFQKGDIAEGYSVSREKKESFPLTVTSAQKNPTAFYLCASRAIRDRGNEKLFFGSGTQLSVL.

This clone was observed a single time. The CDR3 sequence: CASSRSVLGELFF. Written as DNA, the CDR3 is TGTGCCAGCAGCCGTAGTGTGTTAGGGGAGCTGTTTTTT. The chain couples TRBV7-8 to TRBJ2-2; unclear D gene. Trimming stripped 5 bases from V and 8 bases from J, with 12 bases between. In germline, CDR1 is SGHVS, CDR2 FQNEAQ. This CDR3 region has 13 residues.

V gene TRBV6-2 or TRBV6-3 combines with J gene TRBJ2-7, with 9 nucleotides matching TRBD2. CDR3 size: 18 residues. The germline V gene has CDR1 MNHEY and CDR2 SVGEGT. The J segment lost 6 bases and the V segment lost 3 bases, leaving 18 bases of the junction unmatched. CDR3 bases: TGTGCCAGCAGTTATCTCCCCCCGGGAGCGGGAGGTCTGGGCGAGCAGTACTTC. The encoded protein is CASSYLPPGAGGLGEQYF.

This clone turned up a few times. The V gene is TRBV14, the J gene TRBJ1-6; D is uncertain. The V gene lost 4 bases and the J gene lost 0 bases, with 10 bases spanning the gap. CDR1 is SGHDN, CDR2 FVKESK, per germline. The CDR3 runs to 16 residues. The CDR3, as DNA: TGTGCCAGCAGCCCCCAATCAGGCTCCTATAATTCACCCCTCCACTTT. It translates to CASSPQSGSYNSPLHF.

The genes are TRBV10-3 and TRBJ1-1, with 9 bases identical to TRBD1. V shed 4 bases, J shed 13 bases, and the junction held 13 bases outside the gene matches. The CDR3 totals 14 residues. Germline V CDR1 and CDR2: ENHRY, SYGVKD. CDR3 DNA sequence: TGTGCCATCAGTGGGGGACAGGGATCGTCTGGGGTTTTCTTT. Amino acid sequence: CAISGGQGSSGVFF.

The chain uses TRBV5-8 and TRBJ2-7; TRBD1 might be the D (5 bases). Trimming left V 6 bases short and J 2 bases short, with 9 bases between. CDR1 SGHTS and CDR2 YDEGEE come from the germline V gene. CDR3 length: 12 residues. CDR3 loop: CASKRGTYEQYF. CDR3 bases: TGTGCCAGCAAAAGGGGTACCTACGAGCAGTACTTC.

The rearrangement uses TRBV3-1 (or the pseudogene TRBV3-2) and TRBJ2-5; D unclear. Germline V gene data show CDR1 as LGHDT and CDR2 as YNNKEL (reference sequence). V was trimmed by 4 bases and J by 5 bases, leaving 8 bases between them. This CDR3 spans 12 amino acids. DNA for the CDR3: TGTGCCAGCAGCCCCCGGGTCGAGACCCAGTACTTC. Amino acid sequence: CASSPRVETQYF.

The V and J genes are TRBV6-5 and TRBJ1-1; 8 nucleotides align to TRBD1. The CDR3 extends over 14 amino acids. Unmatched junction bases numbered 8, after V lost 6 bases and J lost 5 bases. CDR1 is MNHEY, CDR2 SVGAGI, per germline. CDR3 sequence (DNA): TGTGCCAGCAGCCCAGGACAGGGATGGACTGAAGCTTTCTTT. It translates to CASSPGQGWTEAFF.

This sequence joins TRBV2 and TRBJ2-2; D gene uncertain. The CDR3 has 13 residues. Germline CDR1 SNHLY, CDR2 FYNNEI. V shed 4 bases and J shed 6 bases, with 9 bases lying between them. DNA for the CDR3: TGTGCCAGCAGTGGACACCGTCCCGGGGAGCTGTTTTTT. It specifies CASSGHRPGELFF.

CDR3 sequence: CATRGGVVNTEAFF. In DNA form, the CDR3 reads TGTGCTACAAGGGGGGGCGTAGTGAACACTGAAGCTTTCTTT. This chain connects TRBV6-5 to TRBJ1-1; possible D gene TRBD1, 6 bases. The CDR3 consists of 14 residues. Germline assignment: CDR1 MNHEY and CDR2 SVGAGI.

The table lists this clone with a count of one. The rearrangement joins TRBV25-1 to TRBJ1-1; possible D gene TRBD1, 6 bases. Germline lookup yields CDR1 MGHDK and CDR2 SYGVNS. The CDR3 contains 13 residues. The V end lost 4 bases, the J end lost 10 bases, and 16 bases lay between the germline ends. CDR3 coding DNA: TGTGCCAGCAGTGTGGGAGCAGGGGAGGGAGCTTTCTTT. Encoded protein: CASSVGAGEGAFF. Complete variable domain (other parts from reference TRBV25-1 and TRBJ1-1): EADIYQTPRYLVIGTGKKITLECSQTMGHDKMYWYQQDPGMELHLIHYSYGVNSTEKGDLSSESTVSRIRTEHFPLTLESARPSHTSQYLCASSVGAGEGAFFGQGTRLTVV.

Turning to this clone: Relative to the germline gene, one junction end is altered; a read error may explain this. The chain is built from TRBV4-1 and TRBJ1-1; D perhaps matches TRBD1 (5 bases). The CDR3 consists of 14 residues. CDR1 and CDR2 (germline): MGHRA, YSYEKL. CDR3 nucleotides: TGCACCAGCAGCCAAGATCGGGGGTACACTGAAGCTTTCTTT. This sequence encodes CTSSQDRGYTEAFF.

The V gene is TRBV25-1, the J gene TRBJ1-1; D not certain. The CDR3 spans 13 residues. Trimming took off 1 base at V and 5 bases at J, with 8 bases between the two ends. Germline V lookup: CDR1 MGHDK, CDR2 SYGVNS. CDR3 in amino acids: CASSESGRTEAFF. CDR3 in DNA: TGTGCCAGCAGTGAATCCGGGAGAACTGAAGCTTTCTTT.

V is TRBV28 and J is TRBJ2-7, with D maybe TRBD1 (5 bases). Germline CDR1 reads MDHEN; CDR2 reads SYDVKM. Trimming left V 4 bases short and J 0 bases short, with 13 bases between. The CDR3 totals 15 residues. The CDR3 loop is CASSSSQESSYEQYF. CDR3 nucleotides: TGTGCCAGCAGTTCCTCACAGGAAAGCTCCTACGAGCAGTACTTC. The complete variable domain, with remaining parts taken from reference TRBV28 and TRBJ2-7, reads DVKVTQSSRYLVKRTGEKVFLECVQDMDHENMFWYRQDPGLGLRLIYFSYDVKMKEKGDIPEGYSVSREKKERFSLILESASTNQTSMYLCASSSSQESSYEQYFGPGTRLTVT.

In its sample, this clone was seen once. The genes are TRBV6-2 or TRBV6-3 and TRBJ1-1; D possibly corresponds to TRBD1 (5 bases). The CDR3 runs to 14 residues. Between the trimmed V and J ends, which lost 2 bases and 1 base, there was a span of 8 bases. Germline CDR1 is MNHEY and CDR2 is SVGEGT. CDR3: CASSYGGGNTEAFF. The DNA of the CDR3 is TGTGCCAGCAGTTACGGGGGGGGGAACACTGAAGCTTTCTTT.

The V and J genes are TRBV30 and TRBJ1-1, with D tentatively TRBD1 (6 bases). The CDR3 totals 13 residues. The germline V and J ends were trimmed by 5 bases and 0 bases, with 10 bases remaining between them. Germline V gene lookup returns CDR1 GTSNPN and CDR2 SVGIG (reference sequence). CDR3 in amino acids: CAWAHRVNTEAFF. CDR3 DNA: TGTGCCTGGGCGCACAGGGTGAACACTGAAGCTTTCTTT.

CDR3 DNA sequence: TGTGCCAGCAGCCAGACTAGAACGGGGCAGTTCTTC. Amino acid sequence: CASSQTRTGQFF. The chain recombines TRBV6-2 or TRBV6-3 with TRBJ2-1; D is perhaps TRBD2 (6 bases). Trimming pared 6 bases from V and 12 bases from J, leaving 15 bases between. The CDR3 consists of 12 residues. CDR1 and CDR2 from the germline V gene are MNHEY and SVGEGT.

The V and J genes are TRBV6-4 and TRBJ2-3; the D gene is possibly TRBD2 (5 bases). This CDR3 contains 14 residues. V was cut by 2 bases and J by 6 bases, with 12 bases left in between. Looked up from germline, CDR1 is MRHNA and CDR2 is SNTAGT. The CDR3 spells CASSDTRLGDTQYF. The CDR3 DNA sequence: TGTGCCAGCAGTGACACTAGGCTAGGCGATACGCAGTATTTT.

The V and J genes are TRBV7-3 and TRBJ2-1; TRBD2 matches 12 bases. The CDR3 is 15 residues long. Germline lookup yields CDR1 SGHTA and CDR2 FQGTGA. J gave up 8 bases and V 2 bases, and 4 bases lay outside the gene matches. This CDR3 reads CASSLLAGGPDEQFF. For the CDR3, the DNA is TGTGCCAGCAGCTTACTAGCGGGAGGGCCCGATGAGCAGTTCTTC.

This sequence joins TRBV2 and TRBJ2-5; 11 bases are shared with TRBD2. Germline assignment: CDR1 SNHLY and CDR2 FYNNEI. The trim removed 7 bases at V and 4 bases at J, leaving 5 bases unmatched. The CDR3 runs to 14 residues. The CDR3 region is CASTRLAGTETQYF. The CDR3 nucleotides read TGTGCCAGCACCCGACTAGCGGGGACAGAGACCCAGTACTTC.